A selection of T cell receptor beta chains follows, all from one sample in a study of shared T cell receptors in the human thymus. Here immunoSEQ multiplex PCR was the method, and the copy in TCRdb shows in-frame clones only, minus some. In the table there are approximately 490,000 clones, about four fifths of which are singletons. In addition, the sample was reused for a study of human thymus T cells.

The sequenced material came from thymocytes. These receptors all come from a boy under two years old with a congenital heart defect. Each CDR3 is given with its conserved first and last residue. The D gene is left open where the match is weak. Rows give clone size only sometimes, using once, few, many, or a class for an expanded clone.

D,size,J,V,CDR3,DNA
.,.,TRBJ2-4,TRBV20-1,CSARRPDIQYF,TGCAGTGCCCGGCGGCCAGACATTCAGTACTTC
.,.,TRBJ2-1,TRBV25-1,CASSDLHGSWSYNEQFF,TGTGCCAGCAGTGATCTCCACGGGAGCTGGTCCTACAATGAGCAGTTCTTC
TRBD1,.,TRBJ1-2,TRBV7-8,CASSLLHSRQGVDGYTF,TGTGCCAGCAGCCTCCTACACTCTCGACAGGGGGTTGATGGCTACACCTTC
.,.,TRBJ2-7,TRBV19,CASSKAGIHEQYF,TGTGCCAGTAGTAAGGCAGGGATCCACGAGCAGTACTTC
TRBD2,.,TRBJ2-7,TRBV27,CASGPWGEGLHEQYF,TGTGCCAGTGGCCCTTGGGGGGAGGGCCTCCACGAGCAGTACTTC
TRBD2,.,TRBJ2-1,TRBV19,CASSLRTSGVGGNEQFF,TGTGCCAGTAGTTTGAGGACTAGCGGGGTCGGGGGGAATGAGCAGTTCTTC
TRBD2,.,TRBJ2-1,TRBV19,CASSLSTSGRGPMYNEQFF,TGTGCCAGTAGCCTATCCACTAGCGGTCGCGGTCCGATGTACAATGAGCAGTTCTTC
TRBD2,once,TRBJ2-1,TRBV30,CAWSPGLAGDEQFF,TGTGCCTGGAGCCCGGGACTAGCGGGAGATGAGCAGTTCTTC
.,.,TRBJ2-2,TRBV7-6,CASSLGRGPGELFF,TGTGCCAGCAGCTTAGGGCGCGGCCCCGGGGAGCTGTTTTTT
.,.,TRBJ1-1,TRBV5-8,CASSPWGGRNTEAFF,TGTGCCAGCAGCCCCTGGGGAGGGCGGAACACTGAAGCTTTCTTT